The 32 T cell receptor beta chains below all came from one sample that was sequenced in a study of blood T cell repertoires in COVID-19 (dated by TCRdb to the early 2020s). Libraries were built with the immunoSEQ multiplex PCR assay. The table comes from immuneACCESS by way of TCRdb, which keeps in-frame sequences with V and J called. Part of the clones is missing from these tables; in studies checked, under half for an unresolved V gene and the rest for unknown reasons. In this sample the table shows 150,000 to 200,000 clones, around four fifths of which occur a single time. Clones ranked in the top ten supply around 7.3% of the sample. The sequenced sample consisted of peripheral blood. These receptors were collected from a woman in her 70s with COVID-19, enrolled during active disease.

This clone turned up a few times. V and J are TRBV19 and TRBJ1-3, with a weak D call TRBD1 (5 bases). This CDR3 comprises 16 residues. Germline values: CDR1 LNHDA, CDR2 SQIVND (reference sequence). V was cut by 5 bases and J by 2 bases, with 16 bases left in between. The CDR3 bases are TGTGCCAGTAGTTTTCAACCGGGACTTACTGGAAACACCATATATTTT. Its translation is CASSFQPGLTGNTIYF.

J is TRBJ2-5 and V is TRBV24-1; 10 bases agree with TRBD2. Germline values: CDR1 KGHDR, CDR2 SFDVKD. The CDR3 spans 15 residues. Losses at the gene ends were 6 bases for V and 1 base for J; bases not matched to a gene: 4. The CDR3 here is CATSTSGTFQETQYF. The DNA of the CDR3 is TGTGCCACCAGTACTAGCGGGACATTCCAAGAGACCCAGTACTTC.

As to this clone: The junction and the germline gene differ at one end; a read error may be behind it. This chain joins TRBV20-1 and TRBJ2-1; 9 bases fit TRBD2. Germline lookup yields CDR1 DFQATT and CDR2 SNEGSKA (reference sequence). There are 11 residues in the CDR3. CDR3 loop: CSAKKGTSSLF. In DNA, the CDR3 is TGCAGTGCCAAAAAAGGGACTAGCAGCCTCTTC.

CDR3: CASSPPHRVSNSPLHF. DNA for the CDR3: TGTGCCAGCAGCCCGCCCCACAGGGTAAGCAATTCACCCCTCCACTTT. The genes are TRBV11-3 and TRBJ1-6; TRBD1 might be the D (6 bases). This CDR3 region has 16 residues. V was pared by 5 bases and J by 7 bases, with 18 bases between. CDR1 is SGHNT and CDR2 is YENEEA in the germline V gene.

The chain uses TRBV12-5 and TRBJ2-2, with 8 bases fitting TRBD1. V shed 2 bases, J shed 5 bases, and the junction held 1 base outside the gene matches. Germline-derived CDR1 and CDR2 are LGHNT and FRNRAP. This CDR3 is built from 14 residues. CDR3 DNA sequence: TGTGCTAGTGGTTTGCAGGGGGCAACCGGGGAGCTGTTTTTT. It codes for CASGLQGATGELFF.

The rearrangement uses TRBV3-1 (or the pseudogene TRBV3-2) and TRBJ2-3; D is possibly TRBD2 (5 bases). The CDR3 sequence is 19 residues long. Germline loops: CDR1 LGHDT, CDR2 YNNKEL (reference sequence). Trimming shortened V by 3 bases and J by 2 bases, and 24 bases separated the two germline ends. The CDR3 sequence: CASSHLWGNRRGLTDTQYF. CDR3 nucleotides: TGTGCCAGCAGCCATTTGTGGGGAAATCGCCGGGGTCTCACAGATACGCAGTATTTT.

The chain joins TRBV7-2 to TRBJ1-1; 10 positions agree with TRBD1. J was trimmed by 6 bases and V by 9 bases; bases with no gene match: 7. Germline assignment: CDR1 SGHTA and CDR2 FQGNSA. This CDR3 is 13 amino acids long. The CDR3 nucleotides read TGTGCCAGTTCCGGGACAGGGGTTTCTGAAGCTTTCTTT. It translates to CASSGTGVSEAFF.

The V gene is TRBV10-1, the J gene TRBJ2-5, with a possible D match to TRBD1 (6 bases). Trimming cost V 5 bases and J 2 bases, with 15 bases left between them. Germline-derived CDR1 and CDR2 are WNHNN and SYGVQD (reference sequence). The CDR3 has 15 residues. The CDR3 reads CASSPQRGMQETQYF. The CDR3, as DNA: TGCGCCAGCAGTCCGCAAAGGGGGATGCAAGAGACCCAGTACTTC.

This clone was seen many times. The chain has TRBV5-1 and TRBJ2-3; 11 nucleotides match TRBD2. The germline V gene encodes CDR1 SGHRS and CDR2 YFSETQ. The V segment lost 4 bases and the J segment 2 bases; nucleotides outside the gene matches: 9. This CDR3 is 17 amino acids long. The CDR3 loop is CASSPGTSGDFTDTQYF. Here the CDR3 DNA reads TGCGCCAGCAGCCCCGGGACTAGCGGAGATTTCACAGATACGCAGTATTTT. The full variable domain, its missing parts supplied by reference TRBV5-1 and TRBJ2-3, is KAGVTQTPRYLIKTRGQQVTLSCSPISGHRSVSWYQQTPGQGLQFLFEYFSETQRNKGNFPGRFSGRQFSNSRSEMNVSTLELGDSALYLCASSPGTSGDFTDTQYFGPGTRLTVL.

Written as DNA, the CDR3 is TGTGCCAGCAGCCGCGGGGACCGAGAGCTGTTTTTT. Its translation: CASSRGDRELFF. V usage is TRBV3-1 (or the pseudogene TRBV3-2) and J usage is TRBJ2-2, with D possibly matching TRBD2 (6 bases). This CDR3 is 12 amino acids long. The V end lost 4 bases, the J end lost 11 bases, and 11 bases lay between the germline ends. Germline V lookup: CDR1 LGHDT, CDR2 YNNKEL (reference sequence).

A single count supports this clone. This chain joins TRBV2 and TRBJ1-1; tentative D call: TRBD1 (5 bases). This CDR3 comprises 15 residues. From germline, CDR1 is SNHLY and CDR2 FYNNEI. Between the trimmed V and J ends, which lost 4 bases and 0 bases, there was a span of 12 bases. The CDR3 DNA follows: TGTGCCAGCAGTGTGAAATCAGGGATGAACACTGAAGCTTTCTTT. Amino acid sequence: CASSVKSGMNTEAFF.

This chain connects TRBV29-1 to TRBJ2-1; D call uncertain. Per germline, CDR1 SQVTM and CDR2 ANQGSEA. The CDR3 length is 11 residues. V was trimmed by 6 bases and J by 7 bases, leaving 10 bases between them. In nucleotides, the CDR3 is TGCAGCGTCGCCAGGAAAAATGAGCAGTTCTTC. Translating it yields CSVARKNEQFF.

This clone was found a few times. The chain combines TRBV9 with TRBJ2-3, with a tentative D call TRBD1 (5 bases). The CDR3 loop spans 12 amino acids. The germline CDR1 and CDR2 sequences are SGDLS and YYNGEE. Trimming left V 2 bases short and J 4 bases short, with 5 bases between. In DNA, the CDR3 is TGTGCCAGCAGCGTGACAGCAGATACGCAGTATTTT. The encoded protein is CASSVTADTQYF.

Details on this clone: At one boundary the junction diverges from the germline segment, which might be a read error. The chain joins TRBV28 to TRBJ2-7; 14 bases agree with TRBD2. Germline-derived CDR1 and CDR2 are MDHEN and SYDVKM. The CDR3 has 13 residues. The CDR3 loop is CASSSPGLAGEGF. The CDR3 region has the DNA TGTGCCAGCAGTTCTCCGGGACTAGCGGGAGAGGGCTTC.

V is TRBV20-1 and J is TRBJ2-1, with D hard to call. CDR3 length: 10 residues. Trimming took 3 bases from V and 9 from J, leaving 6 bases between them. CDR1 and CDR2 from the germline V gene are DFQATT and SNEGSKA (reference sequence). CDR3 in amino acids: CSASHSEQFF. As DNA, the CDR3 is TGCAGTGCTAGCCACAGTGAGCAGTTCTTC.

This clone was recorded a few times. The chain links TRBV4-2 to TRBJ2-2; the match to TRBD2 covers 11 bases. Losses at the gene ends were 2 bases for V and 1 base for J; bases not matched to a gene: 3. There are 17 residues in the CDR3. CDR1 and CDR2 from the germline V gene are LGHNA and YNFKEQ. The CDR3 protein is CASSQLTSGRNTGELFF. The CDR3 nucleotides read TGTGCCAGCAGCCAACTAACTAGCGGGAGGAACACCGGGGAGCTGTTTTTT.

This clone was counted only a few times. The genes are TRBV3-1 (or the pseudogene TRBV3-2) and TRBJ2-1; tentative D call: TRBD2 (5 bases). The CDR3 loop spans 13 amino acids. The germline V gene encodes CDR1 LGHDT and CDR2 YNNKEL (reference sequence). The germline V and J ends were trimmed by 0 bases and 13 bases, with 13 bases remaining between them. DNA of the CDR3: TGTGCCAGCAGCCAAGATCCTCGCGGGTCCCAGTTCTTC. This encodes CASSQDPRGSQFF.

The rearrangement joins TRBV7-2 to TRBJ1-1; D is undetermined. Germline-derived CDR1 and CDR2 are SGHTA and FQGNSA. The CDR3 contains 15 residues. Trimming took 5 bases from V and 11 from J, leaving 24 bases between them. The CDR3 protein is CASSPLEVGTVAAFF. CDR3 DNA sequence: TGTGCCAGCAGCCCCTTAGAAGTCGGAACAGTCGCTGCTTTCTTT.

The chain is built from TRBV7-2 and TRBJ2-7, with D uncertain. This CDR3 is built from 16 residues. Germline CDR1 reads SGHTA; CDR2 reads FQGNSA. The V gene lost 1 base and the J gene lost 3 bases, with 16 bases spanning the gap. The CDR3: CASSLGLSSYLYEQYF. The CDR3 DNA sequence: TGTGCCAGCAGCTTAGGTCTATCAAGCTACCTCTACGAGCAGTACTTC. Supplemented by reference TRBV7-2 and TRBJ2-7, the full variable domain reads GAGVSQSPSNKVTEKGKDVELRCDPISGHTALYWYRQSLGQGLEFLIYFQGNSAPDKSGLPSDRFSAERTGGSVSTLTIQRTQQEDSAVYLCASSLGLSSYLYEQYFGPGTRLTVT.

The chain employs TRBV5-4 and TRBJ1-1; TRBD1 agrees at 8 bases. Looked up from germline, CDR1 is SGHNT and CDR2 is YYREEE (reference sequence). The CDR3 runs to 14 residues. After removal of 4 bases from V and 5 bases from J, the junction contained 7 bases not matched to a gene. CDR3 DNA sequence: TGTGCCAGCAGCCAGCAGGGGGCGAAAACTGAAGCTTTCTTT. This encodes CASSQQGAKTEAFF.

The chain links TRBV11-2 to TRBJ1-2; the match to TRBD1 covers 8 bases. The V gene end was trimmed by 5 bases and the J gene end by 0 bases; junction bases not matched to a gene: 8. The CDR3 covers 16 residues. Per the germline V gene, CDR1 is SGHAT and CDR2 is FQNNGV. The CDR3 here is CASSPRQGSSNYGYTF. For the CDR3, the DNA is TGTGCCAGCAGCCCCCGACAGGGGTCCTCTAACTATGGCTACACCTTC.

The chain carries TRBV27 and TRBJ1-3; D not certain. The CDR3 has 13 amino acids. Germline lookup yields CDR1 MNHEY and CDR2 SMNVEV (reference sequence). The germline V and J ends were trimmed by 3 bases and 0 bases, with 3 bases remaining between them. In nucleotides, the CDR3 is TGTGCCAGCAGTTTCCGCTCTGGAAACACCATATATTTT. It is translated as CASSFRSGNTIYF.

This clone was seen only once. The chain carries TRBV7-3 and TRBJ2-3; D perhaps matches TRBD2 (5 bases). The CDR3 is 14 amino acids. Germline CDR1 and CDR2: SGHTA and FQGTGA. V gave up 5 bases and J gave up 3 bases, with 12 bases separating them. The CDR3 DNA sequence: TGTGCCAGCAGCATCTGGGAGTCAACAGATACGCAGTATTTT. Its protein is CASSIWESTDTQYF.

This clone was seen only once. This chain uses TRBV11-3 with TRBJ1-2; 9 bases match TRBD1. The CDR3 runs 14 residues. The germline gives CDR1 SGHNT, CDR2 YENEEA. V lost 6 bases to trimming and J lost 6 bases; unmatched junction nucleotides: 8. DNA of the CDR3: TGTGCCAGCAGATCCCAACAGGGGGCGCATGGCTACACCTTC. It translates to CASRSQQGAHGYTF.

The J gene is TRBJ2-7, the V gene TRBV7-9, with D possibly being TRBD2 (5 bases). Trimming pared 2 bases from V and 1 base from J, leaving 9 bases between. Germline values: CDR1 SEHNR, CDR2 FQNEAQ (reference sequence). The CDR3 loop spans 14 amino acids. Written as DNA, the CDR3 is TGTGCCAGCAGCTTATCCGGGATGTCCTACGAGCAGTACTTC. It encodes CASSLSGMSYEQYF.

The J gene is TRBJ2-7, the V gene TRBV7-9; D uncertain. The CDR3 contains 14 residues. Trimming cost V 0 bases and J 6 bases, with 12 bases left between them. Germline V gene data show CDR1 as SEHNR and CDR2 as FQNEAQ (reference sequence). The CDR3 protein is CASSLAERSAEQYF. Written as DNA, the CDR3 is TGTGCCAGCAGCTTAGCGGAAAGAAGCGCCGAGCAGTACTTC.

The chain recombines TRBV7-9 with TRBJ2-2; 13 bases align to TRBD2. V lost 1 base, J lost 7 bases, and 3 bases stayed unmatched. This CDR3 is built from 16 residues. CDR1 is SEHNR, CDR2 FQNEAQ, per germline (reference sequence). CDR3 coding DNA: TGTGCCAGCAGCTTAGGACTAGCGGGAGGTCTCGGGGAGCTGTTTTTT. Its protein product is CASSLGLAGGLGELFF.

DNA for the CDR3: TGCGCCAGCAGCCAAGAAGCGGGAGGGCCCCACTCCTACGAGCAGTACTTC. Amino acids: CASSQEAGGPHSYEQYF. The V gene is TRBV4-1, the J gene TRBJ2-7, with 10 nucleotides matching TRBD2. The CDR3 spans 17 residues. V lost 0 bases and J lost 0; bases outside the gene matches: 5. Germline assignment: CDR1 MGHRA and CDR2 YSYEKL.

This clone has only one observation. The chain links TRBV5-1 to TRBJ2-3, with 8 bases lining up with TRBD2. V gave up 3 bases and J gave up 5 bases; unmatched junction bases: 11. The length of the CDR3 is 16 residues. Germline lookup yields CDR1 SGHRS and CDR2 YFSETQ. This CDR3 reads CASSSLPGLGGDTQYF. The CDR3 DNA reads TGCGCCAGCAGCTCGCTGCCGGGACTAGGAGGAGATACGCAGTATTTT.

The rearrangement joins TRBV6-5 to TRBJ1-3; 8 nucleotides agree with TRBD1. The CDR3 consists of 16 residues. Germline V gene sequence: CDR1 MNHEY, CDR2 SVGAGI. Trimming at V came to 2 bases and at J to 0 bases, leaving 3 bases not matched to a gene. The CDR3 loop reads CASSYTGQGSGNTIYF. Written as DNA, the CDR3 is TGTGCCAGCAGTTACACCGGACAGGGCTCTGGAAACACCATATATTTT.

This chain connects TRBV3-1 (or the pseudogene TRBV3-2) to TRBJ2-2; tentative D call: TRBD2 (6 bases). V lost 2 bases to trimming and J lost 0 bases, with 10 bases between them. CDR1 is LGHDT and CDR2 is YNNKEL in the germline V gene (reference sequence). The CDR3 covers 16 residues. CDR3 residues: CASSQRGGTNTGELFF. For the CDR3, the DNA is TGTGCCAGCAGCCAAAGGGGAGGTACGAACACCGGGGAGCTGTTTTTT.

The chain carries TRBV27 and TRBJ2-1; the match to TRBD1 covers 8 bases. CDR1 and CDR2 (germline): MNHEY, SMNVEV (reference sequence). The CDR3 has 14 amino acids. The V and J ends lost 7 bases and 7 bases, in that order; junction bases with no gene match: 9. CDR3 nucleotide sequence: TGTGCCAGCATCCTACGACAGGGGTTGAATGAGCAGTTCTTC. Translated, it gives CASILRQGLNEQFF.